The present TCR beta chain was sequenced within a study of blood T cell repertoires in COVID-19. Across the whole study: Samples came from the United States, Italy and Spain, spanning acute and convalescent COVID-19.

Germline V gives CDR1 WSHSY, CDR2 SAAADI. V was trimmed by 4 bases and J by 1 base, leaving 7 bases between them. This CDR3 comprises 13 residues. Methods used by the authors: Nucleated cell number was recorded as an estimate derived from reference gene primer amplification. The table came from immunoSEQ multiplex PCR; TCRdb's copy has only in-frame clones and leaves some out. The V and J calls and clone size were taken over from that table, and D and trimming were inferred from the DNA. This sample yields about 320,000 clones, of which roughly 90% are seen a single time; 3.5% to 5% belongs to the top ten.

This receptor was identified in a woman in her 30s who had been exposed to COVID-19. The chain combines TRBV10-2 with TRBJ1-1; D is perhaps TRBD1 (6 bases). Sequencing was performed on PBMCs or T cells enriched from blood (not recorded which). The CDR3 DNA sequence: TGCGCCAGCAGTGGGGGGCCGAACACTGAAGCTTTCTTT. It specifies CASSGGPNTEAFF.